The T cell receptor beta chain under discussion was sequenced for a study of T cells in localized non-small cell lung cancer. Whole-study results and caveats: Higher adjacent-lung clonality was associated with shorter survival. Adjacent uninvolved lung tissue had the highest T cell clonality, exceeding tumor. Heterogeneity within the tumor remains possible, as just one region underwent sequencing.

TCRdb's table, derived via immunoSEQ multiplex PCR, lists solely in-frame clones and lacks some. The data contain tens of thousands of clones, 84% of them singletons. Germline assignment: CDR1 SGDLS and CDR2 YYNGEE. The CDR3 extends over 14 amino acids. Trimming pared 3 bases from V and 2 bases from J, leaving 11 bases between. Comment on this clone: The antigen remains undetermined.

The sample consisted of peripheral blood, taken before any cancer treatment. The chain joins TRBV9 to TRBJ1-1; D gene uncertain. The sequence was collected from a female donor aged 60 or older with stage I lung adenocarcinoma. The chain's CDR3 is CASSAMSGNTEAFF. In DNA, the CDR3 is TGTGCCAGCAGCGCTATGAGCGGAAACACTGAAGCTTTCTTT.